This T cell receptor beta chain was observed in a study of T cell responses to AZD1222 COVID-19 vaccine (dated by TCRdb to the early 2020s). Notes on the research overall: A total of just over 230 trial participants underwent TCR sequencing, of whom 207 had received two doses of AZD1222 and some 25 had received two doses of the MenACWY control vaccine. Trial participants were enrolled by age into 18-55, 56-69 and 70-plus year subgroups, with 148, 28 and 57 TCR-sequenced participants respectively. Broader findings and caveats from the paper: Spike-specific TCR breadth and depth rose significantly after two AZD1222 doses compared with day 0 and with MenACWY recipients. Conclusions about previously exposed vaccinees are limited, since just 5 or 6 AZD1222 recipients were seropositive for SARS-CoV-2 at baseline. The 56-69-year group was small, and its depth increase did not reach significance, likely because of low power. Because no samples from the day 14 peak response were available, repertoires could be characterized only after the peak T cell response. CD4 TCRs associated with the vaccine covered the entire spike protein, and the dominant responses were in regions 160-218 and 743-854. Reportedly, almost half of the unique spike-specific TCRs recognized epitopes lying outside the regions that are mutated in the B.1.351 and B.1.1.7 variants. Most participants were white British and females outnumbered males, and the authors suggested that clonal diversity may have been underestimated.

The CDR3 regions of human TCRbeta chains were analyzed by immunosequencing. The original methods were these. Repertoire TCRs were matched against a reference library of SARS-CoV-2-specific TCRs generated with the MIRA antigen-specificity platform. Breadth was defined as the fraction of unique TCRs that were SARS-CoV-2-associated, and depth was defined as the fraction of total T cells that were SARS-CoV-2-associated. Using the MIRA data, each spike-specific TCR was mapped to the spike region that the TCR reacts to and placed in a CD4 or CD8 class. Log10-transformed breadth and depth values were compared by one-way ANOVA with Sidak's multiple comparisons tests. Sourced from immuneACCESS, this table was stored by TCRdb with only in-frame sequences that have V and J called. A share of the clones is absent; for the studies checked, an unresolved V gene accounts for under half, and the remainder has no known explanation. The V and J calls and clone size are taken from that table; D and trimming were inferred from the DNA. Present in this sample are roughly 150,000 clones, around 90% of which were seen just once. Jointly, the top ten make up less than 1.3% of the sample.

Trimming at the junction amounts to 1 base on V and 0 bases on J, and the germline ends lie 3 bases apart. Per the germline V gene, SGHTA is the CDR1 and FQGNSA is the CDR2. There are 13 amino acids in the CDR3, from cysteine to phenylalanine inclusive. The kept DNA is CDR3 alone, 39 bases in frame from the first base. This clone was observed once. The clone's antigen remains unknown. Per-nucleotide qualities are absent, and no much larger clonotype sits a single base away. What the time point label conveys for this sample: about 28 days (+/-7) after the second vaccine dose. AZD1222 recipients with second doses at about 4 weeks or about 12 weeks were pooled, because spike-specific TCR depth and breadth did not differ between schedules. Vaccinee samples came from UK trials COV001 and COV002, including a single-blind randomized controlled phase 2/3 trial of AZD1222 (ChAdOx1 nCoV-19) in healthy adults. Trial participant PBMC samples were collected at day 0 and day 28 after the second dose for TCRbeta chain sequencing.

The sequence links TRBV7-2 to TRBJ1-1; there is no confident call for the D gene. The receptor was isolated from an adult who received the AZD1222 COVID-19 vaccine. Sequences were derived from peripheral blood, sampled 28 days after the second AZD1222 dose. The DNA sequence is TGTGCCAGCAGCTTAGATGTGAACACTGAAGCTTTCTTT. This is translated as CASSLDVNTEAFF. The CDR3, completed at both ends by the reference TRBV7-2 and TRBJ1-1 genes, gives the full variable domain GAGVSQSPSNKVTEKGKDVELRCDPISGHTALYWYRQSLGQGLEFLIYFQGNSAPDKSGLPSDRFSAERTGGSVSTLTIQRTQQEDSAVYLCASSLDVNTEAFFGQGTRLTVV.